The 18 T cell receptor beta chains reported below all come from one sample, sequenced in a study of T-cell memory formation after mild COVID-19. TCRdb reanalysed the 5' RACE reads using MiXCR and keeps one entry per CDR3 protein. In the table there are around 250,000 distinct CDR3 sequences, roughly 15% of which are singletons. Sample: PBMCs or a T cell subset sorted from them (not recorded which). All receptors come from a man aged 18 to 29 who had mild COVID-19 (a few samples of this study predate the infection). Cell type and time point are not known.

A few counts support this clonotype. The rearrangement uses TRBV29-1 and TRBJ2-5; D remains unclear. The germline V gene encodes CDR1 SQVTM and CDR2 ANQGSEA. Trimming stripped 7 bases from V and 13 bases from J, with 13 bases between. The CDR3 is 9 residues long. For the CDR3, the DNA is TGCAGCGCCGGGCCGGCAGGGTACTTC. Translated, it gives CSAGPAGYF.

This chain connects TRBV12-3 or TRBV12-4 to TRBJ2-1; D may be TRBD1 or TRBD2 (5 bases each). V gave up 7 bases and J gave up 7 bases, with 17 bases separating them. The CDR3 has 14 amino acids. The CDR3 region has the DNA TGTGCCAGCACCGGGAAGGGGTTTACGAATGAGCAGTTCTTC. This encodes CASTGKGFTNEQFF.

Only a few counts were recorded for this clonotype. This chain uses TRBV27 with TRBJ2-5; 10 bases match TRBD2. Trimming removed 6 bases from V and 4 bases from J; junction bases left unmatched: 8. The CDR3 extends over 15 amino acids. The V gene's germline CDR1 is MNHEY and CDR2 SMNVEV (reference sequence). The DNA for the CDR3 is TGTGCCAGCAGGCTTAGGACTAGCGGCGTAGAGACCCAGTACTTC. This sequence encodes CASRLRTSGVETQYF.

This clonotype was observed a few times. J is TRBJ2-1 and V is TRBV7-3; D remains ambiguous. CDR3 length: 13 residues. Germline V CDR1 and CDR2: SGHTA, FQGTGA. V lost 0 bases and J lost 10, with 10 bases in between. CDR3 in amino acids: CASSLTRVGEQFF. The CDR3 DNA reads TGTGCCAGCAGCTTAACTCGGGTTGGAGAGCAGTTCTTC.

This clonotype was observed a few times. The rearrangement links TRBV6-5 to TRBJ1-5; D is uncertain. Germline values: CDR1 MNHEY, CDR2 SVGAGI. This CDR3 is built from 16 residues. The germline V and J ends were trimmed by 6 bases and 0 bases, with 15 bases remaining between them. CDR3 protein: CASRGRSDYSNQPQHF. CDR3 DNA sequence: TGTGCCAGCAGAGGGAGGTCAGATTATAGCAATCAGCCCCAGCATTTT.

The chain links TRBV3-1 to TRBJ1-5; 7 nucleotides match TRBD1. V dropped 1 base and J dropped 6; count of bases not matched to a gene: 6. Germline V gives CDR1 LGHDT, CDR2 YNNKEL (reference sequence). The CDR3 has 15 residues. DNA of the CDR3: TGTGCCAGCAGCCAAGGACAGGGTATGTTTCAGCCCCAGCATTTT. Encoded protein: CASSQGQGMFQPQHF. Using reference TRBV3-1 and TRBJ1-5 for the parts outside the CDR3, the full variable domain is DTAVSQTPKYLVTQMGNDKSIKCEQNLGHDTMYWYKQDSKKFLKIMFSYNNKELIINETVPNRFSPKSPDKAHLNLHINSLELGDSAVYFCASSQGQGMFQPQHFGDGTRLSIL.

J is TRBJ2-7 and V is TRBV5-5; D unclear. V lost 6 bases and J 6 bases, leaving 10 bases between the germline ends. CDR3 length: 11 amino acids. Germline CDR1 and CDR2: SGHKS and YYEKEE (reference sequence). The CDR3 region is CASTWGSEQYF. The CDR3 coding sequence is TGTGCCAGCACGTGGGGTAGCGAGCAGTACTTC.

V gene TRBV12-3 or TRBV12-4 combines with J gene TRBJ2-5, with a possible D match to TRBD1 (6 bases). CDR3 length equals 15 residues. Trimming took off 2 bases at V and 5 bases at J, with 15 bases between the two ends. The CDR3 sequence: CASSLSTGSEETQYF. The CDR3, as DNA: TGTGCCAGCAGTTTAAGTACAGGGAGCGAGGAGACCCAGTACTTC.

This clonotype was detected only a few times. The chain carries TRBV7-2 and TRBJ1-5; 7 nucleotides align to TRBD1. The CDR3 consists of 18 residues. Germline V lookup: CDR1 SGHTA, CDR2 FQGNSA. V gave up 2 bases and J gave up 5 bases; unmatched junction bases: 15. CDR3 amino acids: CASSLTLRQGGLDQPQHF. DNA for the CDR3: TGTGCCAGCAGCTTAACTCTGCGGCAGGGGGGATTGGATCAGCCCCAGCATTTT.

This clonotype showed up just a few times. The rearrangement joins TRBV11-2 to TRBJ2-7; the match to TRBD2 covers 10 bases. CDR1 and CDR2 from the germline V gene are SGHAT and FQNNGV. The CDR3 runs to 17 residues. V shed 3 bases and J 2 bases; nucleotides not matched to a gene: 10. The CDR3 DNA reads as TGTGCCAGCAGCTTTGTTTCTAGCGGGGGCTGGGCCTACGAGCAGTACTTC. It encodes CASSFVSSGGWAYEQYF. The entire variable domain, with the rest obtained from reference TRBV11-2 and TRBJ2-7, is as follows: EAGVAQSPRYKIIEKRQSVAFWCNPISGHATLYWYQQILGQGPKLLIQFQNNGVVDDSQLPKDRFSAERLKGVDSTLKIQPAKLEDSAVYLCASSFVSSGGWAYEQYFGPGTRLTVT.

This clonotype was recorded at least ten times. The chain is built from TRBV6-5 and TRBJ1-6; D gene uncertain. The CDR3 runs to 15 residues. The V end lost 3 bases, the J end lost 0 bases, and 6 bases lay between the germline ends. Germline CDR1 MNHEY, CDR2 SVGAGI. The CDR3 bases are TGTGCCAGCAGTTATGCTGGCTCCTATAATTCACCCCTCCACTTT. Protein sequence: CASSYAGSYNSPLHF.

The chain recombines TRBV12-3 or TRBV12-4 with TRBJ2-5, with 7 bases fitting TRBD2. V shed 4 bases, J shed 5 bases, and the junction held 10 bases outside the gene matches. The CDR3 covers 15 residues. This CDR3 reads CASSYFRGDGETQYF. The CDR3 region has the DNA TGTGCCAGCAGTTATTTTCGGGGGGACGGTGAGACCCAGTACTTC.

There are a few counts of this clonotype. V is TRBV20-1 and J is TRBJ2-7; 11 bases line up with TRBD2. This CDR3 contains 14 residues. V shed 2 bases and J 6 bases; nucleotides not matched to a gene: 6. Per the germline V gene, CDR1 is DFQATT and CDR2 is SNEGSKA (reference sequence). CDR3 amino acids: CSARLAGGRGEQYF. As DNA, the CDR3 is TGCAGTGCTAGACTAGCGGGGGGACGCGGCGAGCAGTACTTC.

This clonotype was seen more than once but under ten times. CDR3 region: CASSQDLHRTDEKLFF. DNA for the CDR3: TGTGCCAGCAGCCAAGATCTCCACAGGACCGATGAAAAACTGTTTTTT. This chain uses TRBV4-2 with TRBJ1-4; possibly TRBD1 for D (5 bases). The CDR3 spans 16 residues. The germline gives CDR1 LGHNA, CDR2 YNFKEQ. V was shortened by 0 bases and J by 6 bases, with 14 bases between the two germline ends.

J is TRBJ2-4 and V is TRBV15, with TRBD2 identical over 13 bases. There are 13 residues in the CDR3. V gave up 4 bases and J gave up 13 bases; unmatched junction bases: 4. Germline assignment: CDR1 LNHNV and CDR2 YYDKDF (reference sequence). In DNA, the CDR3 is TGTGCCACCAGCACCCAACTAGCGGGGGGGCAGTACTTC. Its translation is CATSTQLAGGQYF.

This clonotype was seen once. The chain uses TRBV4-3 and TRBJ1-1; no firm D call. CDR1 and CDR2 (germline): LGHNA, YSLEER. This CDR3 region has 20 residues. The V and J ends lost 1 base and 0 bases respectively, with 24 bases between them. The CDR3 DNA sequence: TGCGCCAGCAGCCAAGGGATATCGGCATTCCCCTCGAGGGTGAACACTGAAGCTTTCTTT. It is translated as CASSQGISAFPSRVNTEAFF.

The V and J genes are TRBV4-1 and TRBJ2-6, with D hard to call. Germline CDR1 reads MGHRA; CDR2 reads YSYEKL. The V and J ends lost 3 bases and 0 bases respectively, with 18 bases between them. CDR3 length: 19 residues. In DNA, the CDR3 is TGCGCCAGCAGCCATCCCATCCCCGGGCGCTACTCTGGGGCCAACGTCCTGACTTTC. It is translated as CASSHPIPGRYSGANVLTF.

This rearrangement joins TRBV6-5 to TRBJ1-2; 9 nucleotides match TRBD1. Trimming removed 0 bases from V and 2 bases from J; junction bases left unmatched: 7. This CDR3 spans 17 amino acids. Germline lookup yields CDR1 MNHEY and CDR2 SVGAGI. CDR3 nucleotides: TGTGCCAGCAGTTACTCGTCCCCGGACAGGGGAAACTATGGCTACACCTTC. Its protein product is CASSYSSPDRGNYGYTF.